Listed here are 20 T cell receptor beta chains from one sample, sequenced in a study of T cell responses to AZD1222 COVID-19 vaccine. Sequenced by immunoSEQ multiplex PCR; TCRdb stores in-frame clones only, minus some. The table has about 76,000 clones, 70% to 90% seen once. The starting material was peripheral blood, obtained on day 0 of AZD1222 vaccination. These receptor sequences come from an adult in good health.

This sequence joins TRBV28 and TRBJ2-3; D may be TRBD2 (7 bases). CDR3 length: 13 amino acids. Germline loops: CDR1 MDHEN, CDR2 SYDVKM. V lost 7 bases, J lost 5 bases, and 13 bases lay in between. CDR3 nucleotide sequence: TGTGCCAGCATGGGGGGGCCGGTAGATACGCAGTATTTT. It translates to CASMGGPVDTQYF.

The chain links TRBV15 to TRBJ2-1; no clear D gene. CDR3 size: 14 residues. Germline V gene data show CDR1 as LNHNV and CDR2 as YYDKDF (reference sequence). With 0 bases removed from V and 9 bases from J, the gap between germline ends came to 12 bases. The CDR3 region is CATSRDRLVSEQFF. The CDR3 DNA is TGTGCCACCAGCAGAGATCGGCTAGTCTCTGAGCAGTTCTTC.

The chain employs TRBV3-1 (or the pseudogene TRBV3-2) and TRBJ1-1, with D unclear. The CDR3 runs to 14 residues. Germline V gene data show CDR1 as LGHDT and CDR2 as YNNKEL (reference sequence). V was shortened by 4 bases and J by 6 bases, with 15 bases between the two germline ends. CDR3 protein: CASSLTLAAAEAFF. CDR3 DNA sequence: TGTGCCAGCAGCCTGACTTTGGCAGCGGCTGAAGCTTTCTTT.

This chain links TRBV19 with TRBJ2-2, with 9 bases lining up with TRBD2. V shed 8 bases, J shed 5 bases, and the junction held 9 bases outside the gene matches. Germline CDR1 and CDR2: LNHDA and SQIVND (reference sequence). The CDR3 extends over 15 amino acids. CDR3 bases: TGTGCCAGTCGGGAGCTAGCGGGACAAACCGGGGAGCTGTTTTTT. This translates into CASRELAGQTGELFF.

This chain links TRBV3-1 (or the pseudogene TRBV3-2) with TRBJ2-7; D ambiguous. The ends were cut back, 5 bases at V and 1 base at J, with 12 bases in the middle. The CDR3 length is 14 residues. Germline V CDR1 and CDR2: LGHDT, YNNKEL (reference sequence). CDR3 nucleotides: TGTGCCAGCAGCTCAAGCTACATGTCCTACGAGCAGTACTTC. It yields the protein CASSSSYMSYEQYF.

The chain links TRBV13 to TRBJ1-2, with D uncertain. This CDR3 has 13 residues. Per germline, CDR1 PRHDT and CDR2 FYEKMQ (reference sequence). V lost 6 bases and J 8 bases, leaving 16 bases between the germline ends. CDR3 residues: CASSSLEGGGYTF. Here the CDR3 DNA reads TGTGCCAGCAGTTCTCTTGAAGGTGGCGGCTACACCTTC.

The V call is TRBV11-2, the J call TRBJ2-5, with D possibly TRBD2 on 5 matching bases. Trimming pared 2 bases from V and 5 bases from J, leaving 18 bases between. CDR1 and CDR2 from the germline V gene are SGHAT and FQNNGV. The CDR3 loop spans 16 amino acids. The CDR3 DNA reads as TGTGCCAGCAGCTTATATGCGGGCTCAATCCCGGAGACCCAGTACTTC. Translating it yields CASSLYAGSIPETQYF.

The chain combines TRBV6-5 with TRBJ2-7; D possibly matches TRBD1 or TRBD2 (6 bases each). Trimming pared 5 bases from V and 2 bases from J, leaving 10 bases between. CDR3 length: 13 residues. Per the germline V gene, CDR1 is MNHEY and CDR2 is SVGAGI. CDR3 DNA: TGTGCCAGCAGTAGAGGGGGGACCTACGAGCAGTACGTC. This gives the protein CASSRGGTYEQYV.

The chain joins TRBV19 to TRBJ1-1; TRBD1 matches 10 bases. This CDR3 region has 16 residues. Germline CDR1 LNHDA, CDR2 SQIVND (reference sequence). With 5 bases clipped from V and 1 base from J, the junction kept 7 bases outside the gene matches. The CDR3 reads CASSRGQGTTNTEAFF. In DNA form, the CDR3 reads TGTGCCAGTAGTCGGGGACAGGGGACCACGAACACTGAAGCTTTCTTT.

This clone was recorded once. The chain is built from TRBV5-1 and TRBJ1-3, with D possibly matching TRBD1 (6 bases). The germline V gene has CDR1 SGHRS and CDR2 YFSETQ. V was pared by 0 bases and J by 3 bases, with 13 bases between. This CDR3 comprises 16 residues. CDR3 nucleotide sequence: TGCGCCAGCAGCTTGGGTACTGGACAGCTTGGAAACACCATATATTTT. Residues: CASSLGTGQLGNTIYF. The whole variable domain, remainder taken from reference TRBV5-1 and TRBJ1-3, is KAGVTQTPRYLIKTRGQQVTLSCSPISGHRSVSWYQQTPGQGLQFLFEYFSETQRNKGNFPGRFSGRQFSNSRSEMNVSTLELGDSALYLCASSLGTGQLGNTIYFGEGSWLTVV.

The rearrangement joins TRBV30 to TRBJ2-1; tentatively, D is TRBD1 (7 bases). V was clipped by 0 bases and J by 4 bases, with 16 bases between them. The CDR3 contains 16 residues. Germline CDR1 GTSNPN, CDR2 SVGIG (reference sequence). CDR3: CAWSVDRAGNYNEQFF. The CDR3 coding sequence is TGTGCCTGGAGTGTTGACAGGGCGGGGAATTACAATGAGCAGTTCTTC.

The chain has TRBV2 and TRBJ2-7; TRBD1 might be the D (7 bases). This CDR3 contains 14 residues. Deletions cut 4 bases from V and 3 bases from J, with 13 bases between. In germline, CDR1 is SNHLY, CDR2 FYNNEI. CDR3 amino acids: CASSVQGGDYEQYF. The CDR3 bases are TGTGCCAGCAGTGTGCAGGGGGGAGACTACGAGCAGTACTTC.

The count of this clone is one. The J gene is TRBJ2-1, the V gene TRBV7-6, with D possibly called TRBD1 or TRBD2 (5 bases each). Per the germline V gene, CDR1 is SGHVS and CDR2 is FNYEAQ. The ends were cut back, 5 bases at V and 3 bases at J, with 17 bases in the middle. CDR3 length: 16 amino acids. Written as DNA, the CDR3 is TGTGCCAGCAGCCCCACCACCGGGACCCTCTACAATGAGCAGTTCTTC. It is translated as CASSPTTGTLYNEQFF.

V is TRBV5-6 and J is TRBJ1-2; TRBD1 aligns across 11 bases. This CDR3 has 17 amino acids. Losses at the gene ends were 0 bases for V and 3 bases for J; bases not matched to a gene: 7. CDR1 and CDR2 (germline): SGHDT, YYEEEE. As DNA, the CDR3 is TGTGCCAGCAGCTTGGGTCGGACAGGGGGCATGCACTATGGCTACACCTTC. Its protein product is CASSLGRTGGMHYGYTF.

This chain uses TRBV5-1 with TRBJ2-1; D might be TRBD1 or TRBD2, each matching 5 bases. The CDR3 covers 14 residues. The germline V and J ends were trimmed by 4 bases and 10 bases, with 18 bases remaining between them. Germline CDR1 reads SGHRS; CDR2 reads YFSETQ. CDR3 loop: CASSALLGDREQFF. DNA for the CDR3: TGCGCCAGCAGCGCCCTTTTGGGGGACCGGGAGCAGTTCTTC.

The chain joins TRBV10-1 to TRBJ2-7; D is uncertain. Germline V lookup: CDR1 WNHNN, CDR2 SYGVQD (reference sequence). There are 11 residues in the CDR3. The V gene lost 6 bases and the J gene lost 4 bases, with 7 bases spanning the gap. The CDR3 nucleotides are TGCGCCAGCAGATGCGATTACGAGCAGTACGTC. Amino acid sequence: CASRCDYEQYV.

This clone was found once. This sequence joins TRBV3-1 (or the pseudogene TRBV3-2) and TRBJ1-1; D remains ambiguous. CDR1 is LGHDT and CDR2 is YNNKEL in the germline V gene (reference sequence). The CDR3 runs 14 residues. The V end was cut by 0 bases, the J end by 11 bases, with 16 bases between. The CDR3 DNA follows: TGTGCCAGCAGCCAAGAAGAGGTTTCCAACTCGGCTTTCTTT. Translated: CASSQEEVSNSAFF.

The chain uses TRBV19 and TRBJ1-4; D might be TRBD1 (5 bases). V lost 4 bases and J lost 8, with 14 bases in between. CDR3 length: 14 residues. CDR1 is LNHDA, CDR2 SQIVND, per germline (reference sequence). CDR3: CASSNQGRGEKLFF. The CDR3 DNA is TGTGCCAGTAGTAATCAGGGCCGAGGGGAAAAACTGTTTTTT.

This chain links TRBV24-1 with TRBJ2-2; D is unclear. The CDR3 is made up of 14 amino acids. Germline lookup yields CDR1 KGHDR and CDR2 SFDVKD. Trimming stripped 6 bases from V and 5 bases from J, with 12 bases between. CDR3 sequence (DNA): TGTGCCACCAGTTCATTAACTGAGACCGGGGAGCTGTTTTTT. Protein sequence: CATSSLTETGELFF.

The gene calls are TRBV3-1 (or the pseudogene TRBV3-2) and TRBJ1-5; the match to TRBD1 covers 7 bases. The CDR3 has 17 residues. Trimming cost V 1 base and J 0 bases; bases outside gene matches: 6. Germline CDR1 is LGHDT and CDR2 is YNNKEL (reference sequence). Written as DNA, the CDR3 is TGTGCCAGCAGCCAAGGGTTGGGGACAGCTAGCAATCAGCCCCAGCATTTT. As protein: CASSQGLGTASNQPQHF.